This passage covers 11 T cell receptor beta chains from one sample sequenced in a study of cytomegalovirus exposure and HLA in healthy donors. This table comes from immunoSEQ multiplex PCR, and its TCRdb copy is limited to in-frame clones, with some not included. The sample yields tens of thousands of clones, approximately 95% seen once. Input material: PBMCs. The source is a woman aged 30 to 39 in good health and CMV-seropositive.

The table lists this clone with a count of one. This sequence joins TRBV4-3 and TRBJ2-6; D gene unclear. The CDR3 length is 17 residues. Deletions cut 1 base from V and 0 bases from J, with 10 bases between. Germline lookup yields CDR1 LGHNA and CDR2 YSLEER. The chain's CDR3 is CASSQGIGSSGANVLTF. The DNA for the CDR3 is TGCGCCAGCAGCCAAGGTATCGGGTCCTCTGGGGCCAACGTCCTGACTTTC.

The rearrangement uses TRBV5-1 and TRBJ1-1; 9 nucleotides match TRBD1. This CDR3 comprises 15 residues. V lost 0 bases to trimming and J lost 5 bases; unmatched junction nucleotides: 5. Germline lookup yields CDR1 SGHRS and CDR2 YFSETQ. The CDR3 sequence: CASSLGTGVGTEAFF. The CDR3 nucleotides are TGCGCCAGCAGCTTGGGGACAGGGGTTGGAACTGAAGCTTTCTTT.

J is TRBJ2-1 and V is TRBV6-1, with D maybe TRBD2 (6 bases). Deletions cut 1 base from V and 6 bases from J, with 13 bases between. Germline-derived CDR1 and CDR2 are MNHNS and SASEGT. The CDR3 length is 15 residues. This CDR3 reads CASSEEQRASNEQFF. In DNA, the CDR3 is TGTGCCAGCAGTGAAGAGCAGCGGGCCTCCAATGAGCAGTTCTTC.

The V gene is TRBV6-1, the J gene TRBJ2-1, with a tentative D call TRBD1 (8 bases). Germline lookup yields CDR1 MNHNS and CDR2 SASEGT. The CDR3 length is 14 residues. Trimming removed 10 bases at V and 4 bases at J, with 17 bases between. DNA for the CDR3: TGTGCCACAAAACAGGGGGGGGGATACAATGAGCAGTTCTTC. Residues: CATKQGGGYNEQFF.

The CDR3 DNA sequence: TGTGCCAGCAGCCGGGAGACAGGGACGGGGCAGTACTTC. Residues: CASSRETGTGQYF. This chain uses TRBV4-2 with TRBJ2-7, with 7 bases matching TRBD1. Germline trimming cut 4 bases from V and 9 bases from J; bases unmatched to any gene: 9. The CDR3 has 13 residues. In germline, CDR1 is LGHNA, CDR2 YNFKEQ.

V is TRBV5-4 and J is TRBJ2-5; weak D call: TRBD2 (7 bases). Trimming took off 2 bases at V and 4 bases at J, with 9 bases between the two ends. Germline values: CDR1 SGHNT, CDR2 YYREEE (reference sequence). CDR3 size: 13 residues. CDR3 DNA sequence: TGTGCCAGCAGCTTAGGGGGGGGAGAGACCCAGTACTTC. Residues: CASSLGGGETQYF.

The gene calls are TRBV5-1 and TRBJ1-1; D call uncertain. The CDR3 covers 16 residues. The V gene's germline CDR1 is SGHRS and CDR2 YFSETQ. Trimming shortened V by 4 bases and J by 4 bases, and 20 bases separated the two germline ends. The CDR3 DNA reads TGCGCCAGCAGCCTCAGGAAAACCCCAGCGGCCACTGAAGCTTTCTTT. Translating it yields CASSLRKTPAATEAFF.

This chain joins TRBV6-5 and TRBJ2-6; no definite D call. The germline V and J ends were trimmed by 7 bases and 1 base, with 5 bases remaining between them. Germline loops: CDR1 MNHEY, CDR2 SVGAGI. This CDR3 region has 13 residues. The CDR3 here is CASKRSGANVLTF. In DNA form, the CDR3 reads TGTGCCAGCAAGAGGTCTGGGGCCAACGTCCTGACTTTC.

The CDR3 loop is CASSILGAVTDTQYF. Here the CDR3 DNA reads TGTGCCAGTAGTATTTTGGGGGCTGTCACAGATACGCAGTATTTT. The rearrangement joins TRBV19 to TRBJ2-3; tentative D call: TRBD1 (6 bases). This CDR3 contains 15 residues. Germline V gene lookup returns CDR1 LNHDA and CDR2 SQIVND (reference sequence). V shed 3 bases and J shed 2 bases, with 12 bases lying between them.

The CDR3 is CAWGDRVPTGELFF. The CDR3 DNA is TGTGCCTGGGGTGACAGGGTCCCCACCGGGGAGCTGTTTTTT. The chain couples TRBV30 to TRBJ2-2; 7 bases line up with TRBD1. Germline trimming cut 5 bases from V and 4 bases from J; bases unmatched to any gene: 7. This CDR3 has 14 residues. Germline assignment: CDR1 GTSNPN and CDR2 SVGIG (reference sequence).

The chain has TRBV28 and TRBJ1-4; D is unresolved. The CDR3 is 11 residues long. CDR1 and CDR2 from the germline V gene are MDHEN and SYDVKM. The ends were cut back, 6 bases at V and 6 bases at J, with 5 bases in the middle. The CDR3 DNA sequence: TGTGCCAGCAGGTCGTATGAAAAACTGTTTTTT. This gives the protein CASRSYEKLFF.